This T cell receptor (beta chain) was profiled in a study of CD8+ T cells in alopecia areata. The study, taken as a whole, reports: Scalp clonality and expanded CD8+ clones among the top 100 were significantly decreased by tofacitinib. Only one nonresponder was present, which leaves the link between baseline CD8+ expansion and response uncertain.

Remarks on this clone: Antigen: not known.

Investigators isolated RNA and reverse transcribed it into cDNA to act as the sequencing template. This table comes from immunoSEQ multiplex PCR, and its TCRdb copy is limited to in-frame clones, with some not included. The sample records nearly 95,000 clones, around three quarters being singletons. Germline loops: CDR1 LNHDA, CDR2 SQIVND (reference sequence). The CDR3 has 12 amino acids. V was clipped by 3 bases and J by 7 bases, with 9 bases between them. Treatment denoted: oral pan-JAK inhibitor, 5-10 mg twice daily. Sampling of alopecia areata patients yielded lesional scalp punch biopsies as well as peripheral blood.

The chain links TRBV19 to TRBJ1-1; D possibly corresponds to TRBD1 (5 bases). Sequences were derived from CD8+ T cells sorted from blood, sampled at approximately week 45, from a patient treated with tofacitinib. The TCR sequence derives from a human donor with alopecia areata. The CDR3 DNA follows: TGTGCCAGTAGTATGGGGGGTAGTGAAGCTTTCTTT. Protein sequence: CASSMGGSEAFF. Full variable domain (remainder filled in from reference TRBV19 and TRBJ1-1): DGGITQSPKYLFRKEGQNVTLSCEQNLNHDAMYWYRQDPGQGLRLIYYSQIVNDFQKGDIAEGYSVSREKKESFPLTVTSAQKNPTAFYLCASSMGGSEAFFGQGTRLTVV.